This TCR beta chain was identified during a study of blood T cell repertoires in COVID-19. The germline gives CDR1 SGDLS, CDR2 YYNGEE. This CDR3 spans 14 amino acids. Trimming took off 3 bases at V and 7 bases at J, with 13 bases between the two ends. Assay used: immunoSEQ multiplex PCR; TCRdb lists only in-frame clones, some missing. The data contain a few hundred thousand clones, more than 75% of them singletons. V usage is TRBV9 and J usage is TRBJ2-2; no reliable D call. The sequenced sample consisted of PBMCs or T cells enriched from blood (not recorded which). The source of this sequence is a woman aged 40 to 50 who had recovered from COVID-19. CDR3 loop: CASSAEFSIGELFF. The CDR3 region has the DNA TGTGCCAGCAGCGCCGAATTTTCTATCGGGGAGCTGTTTTTT. The entire variable domain, with the rest obtained from reference TRBV9 and TRBJ2-2, is as follows: DSGVTQTPKHLITATGQRVTLRCSPRSGDLSVYWYQQSLDQGLQFLIQYYNGEERAKGNILERFSAQQFPDLHSELNLSSLELGDSALYFCASSAEFSIGELFFGEGSRLTVL.